The entry below describes one T cell receptor beta chain. Per the study methods: Counts of nucleated cells, estimated from reference gene primer amplification, were obtained. Assay used: immunoSEQ multiplex PCR; TCRdb lists only in-frame clones, some missing. The DNA gave D and trimming, while V, J and clone size come from that table. This table has roughly 100,000 clones, 84% appearing once. J lost 4 bases, V lost 5 bases, and 15 bases had no gene match. The V gene's germline CDR1 is MNHEY and CDR2 SMNVEV (reference sequence). There are 19 residues in the CDR3. The data are from a study of blood T cell repertoires in COVID-19. About the research overall: From the United States, Italy and Spain came samples of acute and convalescent COVID-19. T cells, B-cell-depleted T cells, or PBMCs supplied cDNA or gDNA.

The clonotype originates from a woman aged 55-69 years with acute or convalescent COVID-19. The source material was peripheral blood. The chain links TRBV27 to TRBJ2-7; 15 bases are shared with TRBD2. CDR3 DNA: TGTGCCAGCAGTCCCTTCGGACTAGCGGGAGGGCGGTCGGTGTACGAGCAGTACTTC. Residues: CASSPFGLAGGRSVYEQYF.